Listed below are T cell receptor beta chains from one sample, sequenced in a study of cytotoxic CD8 clonotypes in ibrutinib-treated CLL. The data were produced by immunoSEQ multiplex PCR, yet TCRdb's version contains in-frame clones alone and is incomplete. The data show more than 140,000 clones, 70% to 85% seen once. Sequences were derived from PBMCs, sampled after 12 months of ibrutinib treatment. The receptor source for this set is a human donor with chronic lymphocytic leukemia. Each CDR3 is given with its conserved first and last residue. Each record gives: D gene, V gene, J gene, clone size, CDR3 DNA, CDR3 protein. The D gene is left open where the match is weak. Clone size is given for some rows only: seen once, a few or many times, or a class if the clone is expanded.

D: NA
V: TRBV27
J: TRBJ1-6
size: NA
DNA: TGTGCCAGCAGCTATTCAGGGGCCTATAATTCACCCCTCCACTTT
CDR3: CASSYSGAYNSPLHF

D: TRBD1
V: TRBV5-1
J: TRBJ2-7
size: NA
DNA: TGCGCCAGCAGCTTACAGGGGTTGTACTACGAGCAGTACTTC
CDR3: CASSLQGLYYEQYF

D: NA
V: TRBV5-6
J: TRBJ2-7
size: once
DNA: TGTGCCAGCAGCTTTTCTACCCCGCTTGTGGGAGACGAGCAGTACTTC
CDR3: CASSFSTPLVGDEQYF

D: NA
V: TRBV6-5
J: TRBJ1-4
size: once
DNA: TGTGCCAGCAGTTCCTCACAGGGTCGGGAAAAACTGTTTTTT
CDR3: CASSSSQGREKLFF

D: TRBD1
V: TRBV27
J: TRBJ1-1
size: many
DNA: TGTGCCAGCAGCCCGGGACAGAAGAACACTGAAGCTTTCTTT
CDR3: CASSPGQKNTEAFF

D: TRBD2
V: TRBV4-3
J: TRBJ2-7
size: NA
DNA: TGCGCCAGCAGCCAAAGACTAGCGGGAGGGCCCTCGTTCTACGAGCAGTACTTC
CDR3: CASSQRLAGGPSFYEQYF

D: TRBD2
V: TRBV2
J: TRBJ2-1
size: NA
DNA: TGTGCCAGCAGTGAGGCTAGCGGGGCCCCCAATGAGCAGTTCTTC
CDR3: CASSEASGAPNEQFF

D: TRBD2
V: TRBV9
J: TRBJ2-1
size: NA
DNA: TGTGCCAGCAGCGTGGGACTAGCCAATGAGCAGTTCTTC
CDR3: CASSVGLANEQFF

D: NA
V: TRBV21-1
J: TRBJ2-5
size: NA
DNA: TGTGCCAGCAGCAAAACGTTAGAGACCCAGTACTTC
CDR3: CASSKTLETQYF

D: TRBD2
V: TRBV6-4
J: TRBJ2-1
size: NA
DNA: TGTGCCAGCAGTAGGACTAGCGGGTTTTGGAATGAGCAGTTCTTC
CDR3: CASSRTSGFWNEQFF

D: NA
V: TRBV5-6
J: TRBJ1-1
size: NA
DNA: TGTGCCAGCAGCTTGGTACGGCGGGGGGGACTTGAAGCTTTCTTT
CDR3: CASSLVRRGGLEAFF

D: TRBD2
V: TRBV5-6
J: TRBJ2-7
size: NA
DNA: TGTGCCAGCGGGTTCGGGGGGAATTACGAGCAGTACTTC
CDR3: CASGFGGNYEQYF

D: NA
V: TRBV5-1
J: TRBJ1-1
size: NA
DNA: TGCGCCAGCAGCTTGGGGCAGGCGGGTGGGAACACTGAAGCTTTCTTT
CDR3: CASSLGQAGGNTEAFF

D: NA
V: TRBV28
J: TRBJ1-2
size: once
DNA: TGTGCCAGCAGGGCCGAACTCGGGACACTTGGCTACACCTTC
CDR3: CASRAELGTLGYTF

D: NA
V: TRBV28
J: TRBJ2-5
size: NA
DNA: TGTGCCAGCAGTTCCGCTGGGGGACAAGAGACCCAGTACTTC
CDR3: CASSSAGGQETQYF

D: TRBD1
V: TRBV2
J: TRBJ1-5
size: NA
DNA: TGTGCCAGCAGCCGACAGGGGGCTTCGGGTCAGCCCCAGCATTTT
CDR3: CASSRQGASGQPQHF

D: NA
V: TRBV15
J: TRBJ1-1
size: once
DNA: TGTGCCACCAGCACCGCCCTAGCGGAGACTGAAGCTTTCTTT
CDR3: CATSTALAETEAFF

D: NA
V: TRBV19
J: TRBJ1-3
size: NA
DNA: TGTGCCAGTAGTCCTCCCCGGGTGCCTGGAAACACCATATATTTT
CDR3: CASSPPRVPGNTIYF

D: TRBD1
V: TRBV5-6
J: TRBJ1-1
size: NA
DNA: TGTGCCAGCAGCTACATTGACAGGGGGGGCACTGAAGCTTTCTTT
CDR3: CASSYIDRGGTEAFF

D: NA
V: TRBV28
J: TRBJ1-5
size: NA
DNA: TGTGCCAGCAGTCCCCCCGACAATAGGGCTCCCAATCAGCCCCAGCATTTT
CDR3: CASSPPDNRAPNQPQHF

D: NA
V: TRBV7-3
J: TRBJ2-1
size: NA
DNA: TGTGCCAGCAGCCTCCAGGGTAGCTCCTACAATGAGCAGTTCTTC
CDR3: CASSLQGSSYNEQFF

D: TRBD1
V: TRBV5-1
J: TRBJ2-5
size: NA
DNA: TGCGCCAGCAGCTTCCGGGACAGCATAACCCCCTGGGGGGAGACCCAGTACTTC
CDR3: CASSFRDSITPWGETQYF

D: NA
V: TRBV2
J: TRBJ2-1
size: NA
DNA: TGTGCCAGCATTCTCGTGCCGGGCACCTACAATGAGCAGTTCTTC
CDR3: CASILVPGTYNEQFF

D: TRBD1
V: TRBV5-1
J: TRBJ2-7
size: NA
DNA: TGCGCCAGCAGCGGGGGACAGGGTGTCCACGAGCAGTACTTC
CDR3: CASSGGQGVHEQYF

D: NA
V: TRBV2
J: TRBJ2-3
size: NA
DNA: TGTGCCAGCAGAGACCGGGACTGGCAGAGCGATACGCAGTATTTT
CDR3: CASRDRDWQSDTQYF

D: TRBD2
V: TRBV7-6
J: TRBJ2-2
size: NA
DNA: TGTGCCAGCAGCTTAGTCAGCGGGGGCACCGGGGAGCTGTTTTTT
CDR3: CASSLVSGGTGELFF

D: TRBD1
V: TRBV15
J: TRBJ2-7
size: NA
DNA: TGTGCCACCAGCTCGGACAGGGGGCCATACGAGCAGTACTTC
CDR3: CATSSDRGPYEQYF

D: TRBD1
V: TRBV6-5
J: TRBJ2-3
size: NA
DNA: TGTGCCAGCAGTTACACGGGACAGTTGGCAGATACGCAGTATTTT
CDR3: CASSYTGQLADTQYF